This TCR beta chain appears in the sequencing data of a study of blood T cell repertoires in COVID-19. Whole-study context: Samples came from the United States, Italy and Spain, spanning acute and convalescent COVID-19. Sources were T cells, B-cell-depleted T cells, or PBMCs; the material itself was cDNA or gDNA.

Enrolment of Seattle patients took place during active infection, and they were followed longitudinally. This CDR3 has 15 amino acids. CDR1 and CDR2 from the germline V gene are SGHAT and FQNNGV. The V and J ends lost 3 bases and 7 bases respectively, with 15 bases between them. In the original workflow: How many nucleated cells were present was estimated from reference gene primer amplification. Only in-frame clones appear in the TCRdb table, and some are missing; sequencing was by immunoSEQ multiplex PCR. V and J calls and clone size follow that table, whereas D and trimming were derived from the DNA. The sample includes around 440,000 clones, 70% to 90% of them seen just once.

This clonotype originated in a woman aged 45-65 years with COVID-19, enrolled during active disease. Sequencing was carried out using peripheral blood. This chain joins TRBV11-2 and TRBJ1-4; maybe TRBD1 (5 bases). The CDR3 spells CASSFFTGLGEKLFF. The CDR3 region has the DNA TGTGCCAGCAGCTTCTTTACAGGCCTTGGTGAAAAACTGTTTTTT.